This T cell receptor beta chain originates from a study of early T cells in non-severe SARS-CoV-2 infection. Study overall: Chains were unpaired, as sequencing was done on bulk RNA from unsorted whole blood.

A single record per CDR3 protein comes from TCRdb applying MiXCR to the 5' RACE reads. The sample has around 83,000 distinct CDR3 sequences, over 9.5% seen once. The germline V gene encodes CDR1 MNHEY and CDR2 SMNVEV (reference sequence). The germline V and J ends were trimmed by 5 bases and 0 bases, with 12 bases remaining between them. This CDR3 is built from 15 residues. The chain joins TRBV27 to TRBJ2-3, with no clear D. This specimen was whole blood, taken at baseline. The receptor was isolated from an adult who was a healthcare worker with PCR-confirmed SARS-CoV-2 infection or an uninfected control (not recorded which). The CDR3 region is CASSLQPPSTDTQYF. DNA of the CDR3: TGTGCCAGCAGTCTCCAGCCGCCTAGCACAGATACGCAGTATTTT.